This entry is about one TCR beta chain. No cognate antigen has been identified for it. No quality values exist for individual bases; no much larger clone is one base distant. The time point tag for this specimen amounts to: cells obtained before transplantation from donor or recipient. CD3+CD4+ and CD3+CD8+ populations were FACS-sorted from unstimulated pre-transplant donor and recipient cells taken from spleen or lymph nodes. This specimen belongs to a study of graft-versus-host responses after intestinal transplantation (dated by TCRdb to about 2021). Concerning the study at large: The transplants that recipients received were multivisceral, liver-intestinal, or isolated intestinal. Every recipient was given anti-thymocyte globulin induction, followed by approximately 3 years of maintenance tacrolimus and steroids. Graft-versus-host and host-versus-graft alloreactive T cell clones were tracked in the graft, circulation and bone marrow after intestinal transplantation using bulk TCR-beta CDR3 sequencing. Alloreactive clones were identified by sequencing pre-transplant mixed lymphocyte reaction products and comparing them with unstimulated pre-transplant donor and recipient T cells. Of the roughly 25 intestinal transplant recipients enrolled in the cohort, one of whom was a retransplant, 3 patients without pretransplant specimens were excluded. Donor T cell macrochimerism was defined as a peak of at least 4% donor T cells among recipient peripheral blood mononuclear cells. Rather than going through the commercial service, samples from a few later patients were sequenced in-house on an Illumina MiSeq and processed with MiXCR. Points the paper makes about the study in general: Early after transplant, declines in HvG clones were associated with peak levels of circulating GvH clones. The conclusions were limited by the relatively low number and heterogeneity of the intestinal transplant patients. GvH clones turned up in recipient bone marrow, with some appearing earlier in ileal mucosa or blood, a pattern consistent with an intestinal mucosal origin. In the allografts of patients with donor T cell macrochimerism, GvH to HvG T cell clonal ratios were high.

The CDR3 goes from the cysteine to the phenylalanine over 10 residues. CDR3 DNA is the only sequence kept; it has 30 bases, read in frame from the first base. CDR1 and CDR2 are drawn from the germline V gene: MDHEN, SYDVKM. V is pared back by 8 bases and J by 5 bases, with 6 bases lying between the germline termini. Library generation was performed with the immunoSEQ multiplex PCR assay. For most patients, genomic DNA was isolated using the Qiagen DNeasy Blood and Tissue Kit and was shipped frozen to Adaptive Biotechnologies for TCR sequencing. For most patients, genomic DNA was subjected to high-throughput TCR-beta CDR3 sequencing by Adaptive Biotechnologies. In the paper's pipeline: TCR sequencing data were retrieved from Adaptive's ImmunoSEQ software for 15 to 20 patients, whereas three other patients were processed with MiXCR and VDJtools. To correct CD4 versus CD8 sorting errors, any sequence found in both subsets at a frequency ratio below 5:1 was removed. CDR3 nucleotide sequences shared between donor and recipient were removed because their origin could not be assigned. Alloreactive clones required at least 2-fold expansion over unstimulated cells and minimum CFSE-low frequency of 0.002% (template counts) or 0.001% (read counts). Mappable clones were those detected in sequenced pre-transplant spleen, lymph node, or MLR CFSE-low populations of the donor or recipient. Cumulative frequency of alloreactive clones was calculated as a percentage of all sequences weighted by copy number. TCRdb stores this immuneACCESS table with in-frame sequences only. Part of the clones is absent; in the studies checked, under half of the shortfall reflects unresolved V genes, and no reason is known for the rest. V and J calls and clone size come straight from that table; D and trimming were deduced from the DNA. The sample has about 93,000 clones on record, around 84% of them singletons. About 0.8% of the sample is in the top ten clones.

The TCR was taken from a human donor who received an intestinal transplant. Sequences were derived from unstimulated CD4+ T cells sorted from spleen or lymph node cells, sampled before intestinal transplant. The rearrangement combines TRBV28 with TRBJ1-1, with TRBD1 as a weak D call on 6 bases. The CDR3 amino acid sequence is: CASGQTEAFF. The DNA is TGTGCCAGCGGACAGACTGAAGCTTTCTTT.